This T cell receptor beta chain was recovered during a study of blood T cell repertoires in COVID-19. Across the study: T cells, B-cell-depleted T cells, or PBMCs provided the cDNA or gDNA that served as material.

Germline V CDR1 and CDR2: LGHNA, YNFKEQ. The CDR3 runs 16 residues. Trimming cost V 0 bases and J 9 bases; bases outside gene matches: 13. Clones were read by immunoSEQ multiplex PCR, and TCRdb kept only the in-frame ones, dropping some. The data hold some 50,000 clones, with more than 75% observed a single time. This clone was seen a few times. This chain links TRBV4-2 with TRBJ2-7; the match to TRBD2 covers 8 bases. This clonotype was obtained from a man aged 45-65 years with acute or convalescent COVID-19. Sequencing used peripheral blood. CDR3 coding DNA: TGTGCCAGCAGCCAAGAGGGCGGGAGGCCCCCCTTGTGGCAGTACTTC. Translating gives CASSQEGGRPPLWQYF.